These 22 T cell receptor beta chains were sequenced from one sample in a study of blood T cell repertoires in COVID-19. Data came from immunoSEQ multiplex PCR; TCRdb stores just in-frame clones and leaves some out. The data show 100,000 to 150,000 clones, approximately 90% seen once. Sequences were obtained from peripheral blood. All receptors come from a man aged 45-65 years with COVID-19, enrolled during active disease.

V is TRBV27 and J is TRBJ2-1; tentative D call: TRBD2 (6 bases). Germline V gives CDR1 MNHEY, CDR2 SMNVEV (reference sequence). Trimming left V 5 bases short and J 11 bases short, with 16 bases between. The CDR3 covers 13 residues. CDR3 loop: CASSMISGAKQFF. The CDR3 DNA follows: TGTGCCAGCAGTATGATTTCGGGAGCGAAGCAGTTCTTC.

Note on this clone: The sample carries other DNA sequences with the same CDR3. The chain links TRBV28 to TRBJ2-3; 9 bases align to TRBD2. Germline V gene sequence: CDR1 MDHEN, CDR2 SYDVKM. The CDR3 runs to 13 residues. With V trimmed by 5 bases and J by 6 bases, 3 bases remained unmatched. CDR3 DNA sequence: TGTGCCAGCAGTAGCGGGGGGACGGATACGCAGTATTTT. Its protein product is CASSSGGTDTQYF.

The chain recombines TRBV19 with TRBJ2-5, with 9 bases fitting TRBD1. Germline CDR1 is LNHDA and CDR2 is SQIVND (reference sequence). V was pared by 5 bases and J by 5 bases, with 12 bases of the junction left unmatched. The CDR3 is 16 residues long. CDR3 loop: CASSPRQGGAAETQYF. CDR3 sequence (DNA): TGTGCCAGTAGTCCACGACAGGGGGGTGCTGCGGAGACCCAGTACTTC. The whole variable domain, filled in from reference TRBV19 and TRBJ2-5, reads DGGITQSPKYLFRKEGQNVTLSCEQNLNHDAMYWYRQDPGQGLRLIYYSQIVNDFQKGDIAEGYSVSREKKESFPLTVTSAQKNPTAFYLCASSPRQGGAAETQYFGPGTRLLVL.

V gene TRBV10-2 combines with J gene TRBJ2-4; a possible D gene is TRBD1 (5 bases). CDR1 and CDR2 (germline): WSHSY, SAAADI. There are 14 residues in the CDR3. Between the trimmed V and J ends, which lost 4 bases and 1 base, there was a span of 8 bases. CDR3 nucleotide sequence: TGCGCCAGCAGTGTGCAGGGTGCCAAAAACATTCAGTACTTC. Amino acid sequence: CASSVQGAKNIQYF.

The CDR3 DNA reads TGTGCCAGCAGTTTAAGTCCAGACAATGAGCAGTTCTTC. Encoded protein: CASSLSPDNEQFF. The J gene is TRBJ2-1, the V gene TRBV12-3 or TRBV12-4; D not resolved. The CDR3 runs to 13 residues. The V and J ends lost 2 bases and 5 bases respectively, with 7 bases between them.

The chain combines TRBV18 with TRBJ1-2; D is uncertain. The CDR3 extends over 15 amino acids. The V gene's germline CDR1 is KGHSH and CDR2 LQKENI. The V end lost 3 bases, the J end lost 6 bases, and 17 bases lay between the germline ends. CDR3 protein: CASSPVGEPTHGYTF. The CDR3 DNA sequence: TGTGCCAGCTCACCGGTGGGCGAACCGACCCATGGCTACACCTTC.

The CDR3: CASSLGSGSEKLFF. DNA of the CDR3: TGTGCCAGTAGTTTGGGCAGCGGGAGTGAAAAACTGTTTTTT. The gene calls are TRBV19 and TRBJ1-4; D is unclear. The germline V and J ends were trimmed by 5 bases and 7 bases, with 14 bases remaining between them. The CDR3 contains 14 residues. The germline CDR1 and CDR2 sequences are LNHDA and SQIVND (reference sequence). The full variable domain, with the rest looked up from reference TRBV19 and TRBJ1-4, is DGGITQSPKYLFRKEGQNVTLSCEQNLNHDAMYWYRQDPGQGLRLIYYSQIVNDFQKGDIAEGYSVSREKKESFPLTVTSAQKNPTAFYLCASSLGSGSEKLFFGSGTQLSVL.

This sequence joins TRBV3-1 (or the pseudogene TRBV3-2) and TRBJ2-1; 12 nucleotides agree with TRBD2. Germline V gene sequence: CDR1 LGHDT, CDR2 YNNKEL (reference sequence). This CDR3 is 15 amino acids long. V was pared by 4 bases and J by 8 bases, with 6 bases of the junction left unmatched. CDR3 protein: CASSRGLAGGDEQFF. Here the CDR3 DNA reads TGTGCCAGCAGCCGGGGACTAGCGGGTGGTGATGAGCAGTTCTTC.

The CDR3 bases are TGTGCCACCCTCCCCCCACAGGGTGAAGCTTTCTTT. This sequence encodes CATLPPQGEAFF. J is TRBJ1-1 and V is TRBV28; tentative D call: TRBD1 (6 bases). The CDR3 length is 12 residues. Trimming removed 10 bases from V and 7 bases from J, with 16 bases in between. From germline, CDR1 is MDHEN and CDR2 SYDVKM.

The rearrangement uses TRBV12-2 and TRBJ2-7; the table names TRBD2, a call not compared with the DNA. TRBV12-2 is assigned pseudogene status. This CDR3 spans 19 amino acids. CDR3 in amino acids: CASRLAGVLAGGWGYEQYF. DNA for the CDR3: TGTGCAAGTCGCTTAGCGGGGGTACTAGCGGGAGGGTGGGGTTACGAGCAGTACTTC.

The chain carries TRBV7-4 and TRBJ2-3; D may be TRBD2 (6 bases). The CDR3 is made up of 17 amino acids. With 2 bases removed from V and 0 bases from J, the gap between germline ends came to 15 bases. Germline values: CDR1 SGHVT, CDR2 SQSDAQ. The CDR3 bases are TGTGCCAGCAGCTTATGCCCTGACGGGAGAAGCACAGATACGCAGTATTTT. This translates into CASSLCPDGRSTDTQYF.

The chain recombines TRBV28 with TRBJ2-1; TRBD1 aligns across 10 bases. Germline loops: CDR1 MDHEN, CDR2 SYDVKM. CDR3 length: 15 amino acids. J gave up 2 bases and V 3 bases, and 1 base lay outside the gene matches. CDR3 bases: TGTGCCAGCAGTTTCGACAGGGGGCCCTACAATGAGCAGTTCTTC. It specifies CASSFDRGPYNEQFF.

This clone was detected once. Relative to the germline gene, one junction end is altered; a read error may explain this. V gene TRBV28 combines with J gene TRBJ1-2, with D possibly matching TRBD1 (6 bases). CDR3 size: 13 residues. Germline V CDR1 and CDR2: MDHEN, SYDVKM. The CDR3: CASSLLLGFGTSF. Written as DNA, the CDR3 is TGTGCCAGCAGTTTATTATTGGGATTCGGGACAAGCTTC.

The chain joins TRBV25-1 to TRBJ2-3, with 11 bases that match TRBD2. V dropped 4 bases and J dropped 6; count of bases not matched to a gene: 3. The CDR3 length is 14 residues. Germline V gives CDR1 MGHDK, CDR2 SYGVNS. In DNA form, the CDR3 reads TGTGCCAGCAGTGGTCTAGCGGGAGGTGATACGCAGTATTTT. The encoded protein is CASSGLAGGDTQYF. The full variable domain, completed using reference TRBV25-1 and TRBJ2-3, is EADIYQTPRYLVIGTGKKITLECSQTMGHDKMYWYQQDPGMELHLIHYSYGVNSTEKGDLSSESTVSRIRTEHFPLTLESARPSHTSQYLCASSGLAGGDTQYFGPGTRLTVL.

The rearrangement uses TRBV5-5 and TRBJ2-5; D is possibly TRBD2 (6 bases). Germline loops: CDR1 SGHKS, CDR2 YYEKEE (reference sequence). The CDR3 loop spans 15 amino acids. The V end was cut by 4 bases, the J end by 3 bases, with 16 bases between. CDR3 in amino acids: CASSPSGAVEETQYF. DNA of the CDR3: TGTGCCAGCAGCCCCTCGGGAGCGGTCGAAGAGACCCAGTACTTC.

The V and J genes are TRBV10-3 and TRBJ2-5, with 9 bases that match TRBD1. The germline V gene encodes CDR1 ENHRY and CDR2 SYGVKD. This CDR3 has 14 amino acids. Trimming removed 10 bases from V and 5 bases from J; junction bases left unmatched: 11. The CDR3 region has the DNA TGTGCCACAGCCGGGACAGGGAGGTCGGAGACCCAGTACTTC. As protein: CATAGTGRSETQYF.

V usage is TRBV11-2 and J usage is TRBJ1-3; D might be TRBD1 (5 bases). CDR3 length: 15 residues. Germline values: CDR1 SGHAT, CDR2 FQNNGV. Trimming stripped 8 bases from V and 0 bases from J, with 14 bases between. The CDR3 DNA is TGTGCCAGCTCGAAGGCGGGGGACTCTGGAAACACCATATATTTT. Encoded protein: CASSKAGDSGNTIYF.

CDR3 nucleotide sequence: TGCGCCAGCAGCTTGGCCGGGACTAGCAATGAGCAGTTCTTC. It yields the protein CASSLAGTSNEQFF. The chain couples TRBV5-1 to TRBJ2-1, with 8 bases aligning to TRBD2. CDR1 and CDR2 from the germline V gene are SGHRS and YFSETQ. V dropped 0 bases and J dropped 6; count of bases not matched to a gene: 2. This CDR3 spans 14 amino acids.

The genes are TRBV27 and TRBJ2-5; 7 bases agree with TRBD1. The CDR3 loop spans 14 amino acids. The J segment lost 5 bases and the V segment lost 5 bases, leaving 8 bases of the junction unmatched. From germline, CDR1 is MNHEY and CDR2 SMNVEV (reference sequence). CDR3 in amino acids: CASSLTGDGETQYF. In DNA, the CDR3 is TGTGCCAGCAGTCTTACAGGGGATGGGGAGACCCAGTACTTC.

The genes are TRBV20-1 and TRBJ2-1; D possibly corresponds to TRBD1 (6 bases). Germline CDR1 and CDR2: DFQATT and SNEGSKA (reference sequence). The CDR3 loop spans 15 amino acids. V lost 3 bases and J 6 bases, leaving 18 bases between the germline ends. The CDR3 loop reads CSASYPQGMINEQFF. As DNA, the CDR3 is TGCAGTGCTAGTTACCCCCAGGGGATGATCAATGAGCAGTTCTTC.

The chain has TRBV5-1 and TRBJ2-1, with 8 bases that match TRBD1. The CDR3 sequence is 15 residues long. The germline gives CDR1 SGHRS, CDR2 YFSETQ. The trim removed 0 bases at V and 7 bases at J, leaving 6 bases unmatched. CDR3 in DNA: TGCGCCAGCAGCTTGGGACAGGGGATTTCAAATGAGCAGTTCTTC. It specifies CASSLGQGISNEQFF.

The rearrangement joins TRBV28 to TRBJ1-5; D may be TRBD1 (5 bases). Per the germline V gene, CDR1 is MDHEN and CDR2 is SYDVKM. The CDR3 consists of 15 residues. The V end was cut by 5 bases, the J end by 0 bases, with 11 bases between. The CDR3 spells CASSQSGASNQPQHF. The CDR3 DNA follows: TGTGCCAGCAGTCAGAGCGGGGCTAGCAATCAGCCCCAGCATTTT.